The source of this T cell receptor beta chain is a study of blood T cells in healthy people across ages. With respect to this clonotype: Its antigen is as yet unknown.

The CDR3 totals 14 residues. Germline V gene sequence: CDR1 SGHTA, CDR2 FQGNSA. V dropped 7 bases and J dropped 1 base, with 13 bases sitting between them. Together with a sample-barcoded 5' primer, a J-beta primer mix was included in a second PCR lasting about 7 to 12 cycles. Tags on each cDNA molecule came from a template-switch adaptor with 12 random nucleotides. Each CDR3 protein is one row after TCRdb ran MiXCR on the 5' RACE reads. The repertoire consists of more than 650,000 distinct CDR3 sequences, with 53% occurring once and the leading ten covering under 50%. Findings and caveats of the study: Unsorted PBMCs blocked a conclusive comparison of naive and antigen-experienced cells. Diversity was higher, and naive CD4+ cells more numerous, in long-lived donors than in aged donors.

The chain has TRBV7-2 and TRBJ1-2; the D gene is possibly TRBD1 (5 bases). Sequencing used blood. The clonotype comes from an elderly man in good health. The CDR3 DNA is TGTGCCAGCACCCGGCAGGGCCTTAACTATGGCTACACCTTC. It yields the protein CASTRQGLNYGYTF. Supplemented by reference TRBV7-2 and TRBJ1-2, the full variable domain reads GAGVSQSPSNKVTEKGKDVELRCDPISGHTALYWYRQSLGQGLEFLIYFQGNSAPDKSGLPSDRFSAERTGGSVSTLTIQRTQQEDSAVYLCASTRQGLNYGYTFGSGTRLTVV.